This T cell receptor (beta chain) was captured in a study of blood T cells in healthy people across ages. Then a second PCR, running about 6 to 11 cycles, was carried out with a sample-barcoded 5' primer and a J-beta primer mix. TCRdb used MiXCR to reprocess the 5' RACE reads, holding one entry per CDR3 protein. The data contain fewer than 2,000,000 distinct CDR3 sequences, 30% to 40% of them singletons. The CDR3 length is 13 residues. Trimming pared 3 bases from V and 3 bases from J, leaving 9 bases between. The germline V gene encodes CDR1 SGHKS and CDR2 YYEKEE (reference sequence). The study drew donors from healthy Caucasian individuals in Russia aged roughly 6 to 90.

V is TRBV5-5 and J is TRBJ1-2; D remains ambiguous. This sequence was found in a human donor in good health. The sample consisted of blood. CDR3 amino acids: CASSSEGDYGYTF. The DNA for the CDR3 is TGTGCCAGCAGCTCGGAGGGTGACTATGGCTACACCTTC.